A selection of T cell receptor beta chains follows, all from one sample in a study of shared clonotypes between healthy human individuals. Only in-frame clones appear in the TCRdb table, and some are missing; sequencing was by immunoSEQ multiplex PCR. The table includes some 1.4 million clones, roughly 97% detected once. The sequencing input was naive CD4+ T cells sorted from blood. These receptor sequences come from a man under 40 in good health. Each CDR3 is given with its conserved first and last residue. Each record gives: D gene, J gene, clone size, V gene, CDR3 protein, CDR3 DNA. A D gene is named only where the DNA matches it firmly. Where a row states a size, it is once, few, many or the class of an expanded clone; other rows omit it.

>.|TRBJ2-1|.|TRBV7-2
CASSLASGSGLFF
TGTGCCAGCAGCTTAGCGAGTGGCTCAGGGTTGTTCTTC
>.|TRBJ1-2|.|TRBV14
CASSQKRGSSGYTF
TGTGCCAGCAGCCAGAAAAGGGGGAGCTCTGGCTACACCTTC
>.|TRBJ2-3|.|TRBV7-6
CASSSPSTDTQYF
TGTGCCAGCAGCTCCCCTAGCACAGATACGCAGTATTTT
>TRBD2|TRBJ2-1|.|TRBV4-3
CASSQLLAGYNEQFF
TGCGCCAGCAGCCAGCTATTAGCGGGGTACAATGAGCAGTTCTTC
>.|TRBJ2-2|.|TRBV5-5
CASSLAPGSRSGELFF
TGTGCCAGCAGCTTGGCACCCGGGAGTCGGTCCGGGGAGCTGTTTTTT
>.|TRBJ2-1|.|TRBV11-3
CASSRRWGSEQFF
TGTGCCAGCAGCCGAAGGTGGGGAAGTGAGCAGTTCTTC
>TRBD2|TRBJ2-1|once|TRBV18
CASSPLSGTSGRVYNEQFF
TGTGCCAGCTCACCACTCTCCGGGACTAGCGGGAGAGTCTACAATGAGCAGTTCTTC
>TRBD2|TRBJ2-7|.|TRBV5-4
CASSPSGRAPSPFYEQYF
TGTGCCAGCAGCCCTAGCGGGAGAGCTCCCTCCCCATTCTACGAGCAGTACTTC
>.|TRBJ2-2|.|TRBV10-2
CASIQMAGDTGELFF
TGCGCCAGCATCCAAATGGCAGGGGACACCGGGGAGCTGTTTTTT
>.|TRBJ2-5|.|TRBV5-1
CASSSLYRETQYF
TGCGCCAGCTCCTCTCTCTACCGGGAGACCCAGTACTTC
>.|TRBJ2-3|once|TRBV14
CASSQMASRGGTDTQYF
TGTGCCAGCAGCCAGATGGCCTCACGAGGCGGCACAGATACGCAGTATTTT
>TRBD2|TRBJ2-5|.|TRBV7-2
CASSPLRAAGYQETQYF
TGTGCCAGCAGCCCTCTCCGGGCAGCGGGGTACCAAGAGACCCAGTACTTC
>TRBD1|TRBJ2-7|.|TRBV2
CASTRGDRVHEQYF
TGTGCCAGCACCAGGGGAGACAGGGTCCACGAGCAGTACTTC
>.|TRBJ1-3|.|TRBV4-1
CASSPGLVSGNTIYF
TGCGCCAGCAGCCCCGGACTCGTCTCTGGAAACACCATATATTTT
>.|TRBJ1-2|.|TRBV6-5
CASQTGVNYGYTF
TGTGCCAGTCAGACAGGAGTTAACTATGGCTACACCTTC
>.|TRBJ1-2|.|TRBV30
CAWYYNWAGTPFYGYTF
TGTGCCTGGTACTACAATTGGGCAGGGACCCCGTTCTATGGCTACACCTTC
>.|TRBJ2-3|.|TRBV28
CASSRTYRARTDTQYF
TGTGCCAGCAGCCGGACATACAGGGCACGAACAGATACGCAGTATTTT
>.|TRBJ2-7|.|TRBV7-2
CASSLSGQNYEQYF
TGTGCCAGCAGCTTATCCGGTCAAAACTACGAGCAGTACTTC
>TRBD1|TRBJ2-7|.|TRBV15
CATSRVGSGGTGARYEQYF
TGTGCCACCAGCAGAGTCGGATCCGGCGGGACAGGGGCTCGCTACGAGCAGTACTTC
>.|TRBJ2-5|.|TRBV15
CATSSSWQETQYF
TGTGCCACCAGCAGTTCCTGGCAAGAGACCCAGTACTTC
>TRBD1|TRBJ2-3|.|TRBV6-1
CALQGGTDTQYF
TGTGCTCTCCAGGGGGGCACAGATACGCAGTATTTT
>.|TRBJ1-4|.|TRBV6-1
CASRDRFATNEKLFF
TGTGCCAGCAGAGACAGATTTGCAACTAATGAAAAACTGTTTTTT
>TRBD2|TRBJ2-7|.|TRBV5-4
CASTGDPAGGAYEQYF
TGTGCCAGCACCGGGGATCCAGCGGGAGGAGCCTACGAGCAGTACTTC
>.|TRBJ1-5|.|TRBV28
CASSLWGGMGNQPQHF
TGTGCCAGCAGTTTATGGGGGGGAATGGGGAATCAGCCCCAGCATTTT
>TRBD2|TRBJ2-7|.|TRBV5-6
CASSMLALAGYEQYF
TGTGCCAGCAGCATGTTAGCCCTAGCGGGATACGAGCAGTACTTC
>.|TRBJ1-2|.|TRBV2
CASSEYPTAGVGYTF
TGTGCCAGCAGTGAATACCCCACCGCTGGGGTCGGCTACACCTTC
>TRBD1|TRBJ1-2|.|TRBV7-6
CASSRDSIPRRGEGYTF
TGTGCCAGCAGTCGGGACAGCATCCCGAGGAGAGGAGAGGGCTACACCTTC
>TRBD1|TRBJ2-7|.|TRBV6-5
CASSYRGPYEQYF
TGTGCCAGCAGTTACAGGGGGCCCTACGAGCAGTACTTC
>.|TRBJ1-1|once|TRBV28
CASSLPDWRDTEAFF
TGTGCCAGCAGCTTACCCGATTGGCGGGACACTGAAGCTTTCTTT
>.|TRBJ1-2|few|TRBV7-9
CASSLSGGHGYTF
TGTGCCAGCAGCTTATCCGGGGGGCATGGCTACACCTTC
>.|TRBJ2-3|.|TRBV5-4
CASSVTSSSTDTQYF
TGTGCCAGCAGCGTGACCTCCTCGTCCACAGATACGCAGTATTTT
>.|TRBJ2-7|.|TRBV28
CASSNASPYEQYF
TGTGCCAGCAGTAATGCTAGCCCCTACGAGCAGTACTTC
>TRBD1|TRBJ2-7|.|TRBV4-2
CASSATGQAIYEQYF
TGTGCCAGCAGCGCGACAGGACAGGCTATCTACGAGCAGTACTTC
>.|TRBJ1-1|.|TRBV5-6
CASSLTAPPMNTEAFF
TGTGCCAGCAGCCTCACCGCACCACCAATGAACACTGAAGCTTTCTTT
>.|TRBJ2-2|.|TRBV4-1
CASSQDNRQAYTGELFF
TGCGCCAGCAGCCAAGATAACCGGCAGGCTTACACCGGGGAGCTGTTTTTT
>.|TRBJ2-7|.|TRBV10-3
CAISNPGLTYEQYF
TGTGCCATCAGTAACCCGGGACTTACCTACGAGCAGTACTTC
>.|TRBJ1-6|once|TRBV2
CASRGHLPGTLHF
TGTGCCAGCCGGGGACACCTCCCTGGAACCCTCCACTTT
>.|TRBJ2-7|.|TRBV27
CASSSGRATVRFSYEQYF
TGTGCCAGCAGTTCAGGAAGGGCGACAGTACGATTCTCCTACGAGCAGTACTTC
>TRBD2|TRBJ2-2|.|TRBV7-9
CASSYQGGRAAGELFF
TGTGCCAGCAGCTACCAGGGAGGGAGGGCCGCCGGGGAGCTGTTTTTT
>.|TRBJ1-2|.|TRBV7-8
CASSQLSNYGYTF
TGTGCCAGCAGCCAGCTGAGTAACTATGGCTACACCTTC
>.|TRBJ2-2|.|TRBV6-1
CASSPGSNTGELFF
TGTGCCAGCAGCCCCGGGTCGAACACCGGGGAGCTGTTTTTT
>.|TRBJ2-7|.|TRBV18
CASSPQGAYEQYF
TGTGCCAGCTCACCACAGGGAGCCTACGAGCAGTACTTC
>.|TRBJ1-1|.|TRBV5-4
CASSLGTVDTEAFF
TGTGCCAGCAGCTTGGGTACAGTAGACACTGAAGCTTTCTTT
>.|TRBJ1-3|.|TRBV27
CASSFRAGGNTIYF
TGTGCCAGCAGTTTCAGGGCTGGTGGAAACACCATATATTTT
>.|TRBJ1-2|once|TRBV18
CASSPPGQAANYGYTF
TGTGCCAGCTCACCACCCGGGCAGGCAGCTAACTATGGCTACACCTTC
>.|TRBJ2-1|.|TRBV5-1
CASFQTGYHGDEQFF
TGCGCCAGCTTCCAAACAGGTTACCACGGGGATGAGCAGTTCTTC
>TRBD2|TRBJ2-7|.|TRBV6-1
CAISSGGEQYF
TGTGCCATCTCTAGCGGGGGCGAGCAGTACTTC
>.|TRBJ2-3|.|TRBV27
CASSNRGTDTQYF
TGTGCCAGCAGTAATAGGGGCACAGATACGCAGTATTTT